The 3 T cell receptor beta chains below come from one sample, sequenced in a study of cytomegalovirus exposure and HLA in healthy donors. The primer mix had 60 Vbeta and 13 Jbeta primers. Only in-frame clones appear in the TCRdb table, and some are missing; sequencing was by immunoSEQ multiplex PCR. The sample lists about 89,000 clones, roughly 76% seen once, with 1.4% in the top ten. The sample consisted of PBMCs. The receptors were sampled from a male donor in good health and CMV-seronegative.

This chain uses TRBV9 with TRBJ1-1, with 9 bases identical to TRBD1. Germline CDR1 reads SGDLS; CDR2 reads YYNGEE. This CDR3 spans 14 amino acids. V lost 2 bases to trimming and J lost 9 bases; unmatched junction nucleotides: 8. CDR3: CASSVGQGLDKAFF. CDR3 nucleotide sequence: TGTGCCAGCAGCGTGGGACAGGGATTGGATAAAGCTTTCTTT.

This clone was counted only a few times. The CDR3 DNA is TGTGCCAGCAGCCTTGGGACTGCTCTTTACGAGCAGTACTTC. As protein: CASSLGTALYEQYF. V is TRBV7-9 and J is TRBJ2-7, with TRBD2 as a possible D gene (6 bases). Between the trimmed V and J ends, which lost 5 bases and 4 bases, there was a span of 15 bases. The length of the CDR3 is 14 residues. CDR1 and CDR2 from the germline V gene are SEHNR and FQNEAQ (reference sequence). Variable domain in full (rest from reference TRBV7-9 and TRBJ2-7): DTGVSQNPRHKITKRGQNVTFRCDPISEHNRLYWYRQTLGQGPEFLTYFQNEAQLEKSRLLSDRFSAERPKGSFSTLEIQRTEQGDSAMYLCASSLGTALYEQYFGPGTRLTVT.

V and J are TRBV22-1 and TRBJ2-3; TRBD2 reflects the table's D call only, with no check against the DNA. TRBV22-1 is noted as a pseudogene. The CDR3 extends over 17 amino acids. Here the CDR3 DNA reads TGTCCTGGGATGAGTCCATTCGTGTCTATGTCGACAGATACGCAGTATTTT. Translating it yields CPGMSPFVSMSTDTQYF.